The source of this T cell receptor (beta chain) is a study of CD8 T cells in Susac syndrome. The authors sequenced TCR beta from blood CD8+ and CD4+ T cells. Included as multiple sclerosis controls were treatment-naive patients who had stable or active relapsing-remitting disease. TEMRA cells were FACS-enriched, and CD8+ and CD4+ T cells were isolated negatively. This CDR3 is 14 amino acids long. Reverse transcription used roughly 0.5 to 1 ug RNA and random hexamers. Multiplex PCR with immunoSEQ amplified the TCR beta CDR3 across 54 Vbeta and 13 Jbeta. TCRdb itself ran the immunoSEQ multiplex PCR reads through MiXCR, one entry per CDR3 protein. The data contain about 130,000 distinct CDR3 sequences, over 90% of them singletons. A word on this clonotype: One junction end disagrees with the germline gene, perhaps due to a read error.

The clonotype originates from a human donor with multiple sclerosis. The material sequenced was CD8+ T cells from PBMCs. V is TRBV12-3 or TRBV12-4 and J is TRBJ1-3, with D unclear. CDR3 nucleotides: TGTGCCAGCACTTTATGGGGTGCTGGAAACACCATATATTTT. Protein: CASTLWGAGNTIYF.